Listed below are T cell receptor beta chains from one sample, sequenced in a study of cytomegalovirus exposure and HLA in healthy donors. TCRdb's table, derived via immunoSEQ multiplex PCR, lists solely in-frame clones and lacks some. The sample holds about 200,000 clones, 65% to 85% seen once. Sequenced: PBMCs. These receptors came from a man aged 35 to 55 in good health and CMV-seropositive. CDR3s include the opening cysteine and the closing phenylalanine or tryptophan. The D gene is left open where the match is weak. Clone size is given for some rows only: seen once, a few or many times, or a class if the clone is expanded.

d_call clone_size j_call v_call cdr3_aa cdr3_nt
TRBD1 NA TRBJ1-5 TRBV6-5 CASSLTGGPQHF TGTGCCAGCAGTTTAACAGGGGGGCCCCAGCATTTT
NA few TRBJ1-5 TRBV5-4 CASSFAGLNQPQHF TGTGCCAGCAGCTTCGCGGGGCTCAATCAGCCCCAGCATTTT
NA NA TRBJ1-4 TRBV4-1 CASSQDQGRATNEKLFF TGCGCCAGCAGCCAAGACCAGGGTCGTGCAACTAATGAAAAACTGTTTTTT
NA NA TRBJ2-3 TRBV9 CASSAGAQGTDTQYF TGTGCCAGCAGCGCAGGGGCTCAGGGCACAGATACGCAGTATTTT
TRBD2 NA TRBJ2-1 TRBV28 CASSLFGGRAMNEQFF TGTGCCAGCAGTTTATTTGGCGGGAGGGCTATGAATGAGCAGTTCTTC
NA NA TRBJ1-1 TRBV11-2 CASSLVVGDTEAFF TGTGCCAGCAGCTTAGTAGTAGGGGACACTGAAGCTTTCTTT
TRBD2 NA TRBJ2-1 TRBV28 CASTRGRTNNEQFF TGTGCCAGCACCCGCGGGAGAACAAACAATGAGCAGTTCTTC
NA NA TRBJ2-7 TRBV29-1 CSVVEGSSYEQYF TGCAGCGTTGTAGAAGGGAGCTCCTACGAGCAGTACTTC
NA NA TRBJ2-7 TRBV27 CASSSVSIDEQYF TGTGCCAGCAGTTCCGTGTCTATCGACGAGCAGTACTTC
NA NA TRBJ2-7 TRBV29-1 CSAGDSTQYF TGCAGCGCTGGGGACTCCACCCAGTACTTC
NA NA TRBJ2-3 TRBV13 CASSLVGGTADTQYF TGTGCCAGCAGCTTAGTTGGGGGGACGGCAGATACGCAGTATTTT
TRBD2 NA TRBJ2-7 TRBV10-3 CAITPTSGSYEQYF TGTGCCATCACCCCGACTAGCGGGAGCTACGAGCAGTACTTC
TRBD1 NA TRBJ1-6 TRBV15 CATSSRGRNSPLHF TGTGCCACCAGCAGCAGGGGGCGTAATTCACCCCTCCACTTT
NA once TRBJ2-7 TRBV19 CASSTKGGGEQYF TGTGCCAGTAGTACAAAGGGAGGGGGCGAGCAGTACTTC
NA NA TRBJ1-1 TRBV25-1 CASSEPGMNTEAFF TGTGCCAGCAGTGAACCAGGAATGAACACTGAAGCTTTCTTT
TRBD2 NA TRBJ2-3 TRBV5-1 CASSRGLADSTDTQYF TGCGCCAGCAGCCGTGGACTAGCGGATTCCACAGATACGCAGTATTTT
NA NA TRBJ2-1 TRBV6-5 CASSYSGSDNEQFF TGTGCCAGCAGTTACTCCGGGTCAGACAATGAGCAGTTCTTC
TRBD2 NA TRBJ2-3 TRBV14 CASSQDGARAAGVGDTQYF TGTGCCAGCAGCCAAGACGGCGCGAGGGCAGCGGGAGTTGGAGATACGCAGTATTTT
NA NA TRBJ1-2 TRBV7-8 CASSLRVPGGYGYTF TGTGCCAGCAGCTTACGGGTGCCGGGGGGATATGGCTACACCTTC
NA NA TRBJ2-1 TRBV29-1 CSAPGSGDKQFF TGCAGCGCCCCGGGATCGGGTGATAAGCAGTTCTTC
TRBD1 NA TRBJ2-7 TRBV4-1 CASSLVGQGFYEQYF TGCGCCAGCAGCCTCGTGGGACAGGGCTTCTACGAGCAGTACTTC
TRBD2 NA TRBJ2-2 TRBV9 CASSVVSSGGGELFF TGTGCCAGCAGCGTCGTCTCTAGCGGGGGCGGGGAGCTGTTTTTT
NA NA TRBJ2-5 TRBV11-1 CASSLGRSQETQYF TGTGCCAGCAGCTTAGGCAGGTCACAAGAGACCCAGTACTTC
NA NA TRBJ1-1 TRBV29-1 CSVEAVGVSTEAFF TGCAGCGTTGAAGCGGTTGGAGTGAGCACTGAAGCTTTCTTT